This T cell receptor (beta chain) originates from a study of identical twins. TCRdb independently ran MiXCR on the 5' RACE reads; one entry per CDR3 protein. Seen here are hundreds of thousands of distinct CDR3 sequences, 18% observed once, and the top ten hold less than 15%. There were only healthy Caucasians among the donors. V was shortened by 4 bases and J by 3 bases, with 10 bases between the two germline ends. There are 13 residues in the CDR3. Per the germline V gene, CDR1 is SNHLY and CDR2 is FYNNEI. Study outcomes and limitations: Conclusions came from cross-sectional statistical analysis, not from following the same donors.

This clonotype was observed a few times. The target antigen is unknown. These data were also reused for a study on T cells expressing NK-cell markers. This second study notes: Several of the experiments relied on an anti-gamma-delta TCR antibody so that only alpha-beta TCR T cells were sorted. Leadership of the CD3+CD56-NKG2C+ fraction also belonged to these clonotypes in several donors.

V and J are TRBV2 and TRBJ2-7; D uncertain. The clonotype was recovered from a woman between 18 and 29 years old in good health. The sequenced sample was PBMCs. The CDR3 DNA is TGTGCCAGCAGTGGAGACGGCCGCTACGAGCAGTACTTC. It is translated as CASSGDGRYEQYF.